This T cell receptor beta chain originates from a study of cytomegalovirus exposure and HLA in healthy donors (dated by TCRdb to about 2017). Background on the whole study: An earlier analysis of fewer than 750 of the donors reported over 250 Gb of sequence data and 95 million to 120 million unique TCR beta sequences obtained from approximately 180 million T cells. Roughly 5 DR-DQ haplotypes were handled as single units for association and clustering, since linkage in the cohort was strong. Donor age, sex, ethnicity and CMV serostatus were collected together with the repertoire data. All discovery cohort repertoires had been generated on a single sequencing platform. A later analysis re-examined previously published TCR beta repertoires from 500 to 700 donors and added high-resolution HLA genotyping to investigate patterns of TCR occurrence. Across some 400 genotyped donors of the cohort, an average of approximately 220,000 unique TCR beta nucleotide sequences per donor were sequenced, and approximately 17% of those sequences were non-productive. The study combined high-throughput TCR immunosequencing, statistical association of individual TCRs with disease status, and machine learning to predict cytomegalovirus infection status. Typing coverage differed by locus: A, B, C, DRB1 and DQB1 were typed in roughly 620-630 donors, DQA1 in 522, DPA1 in around 610, and DPB1 in 472. The study aimed to test whether signatures of past pathogen exposure could be identified by cataloging public T cell receptors. Genome-wide SNP genotypes for about 55% of the roughly 670 donors were used in a later genetic analysis, which treated that subset as a discovery cohort. Among the approximately 400 genotyped donors, approximately 76% belonged to the genetic ancestry cluster associated with self-reported Caucasian donors. A separate validation cohort of over a hundred different subjects was used in addition to the roughly 670-subject first cohort. Rather than using new phenotypic data, the later analysis identified candidate immune exposures from TCR beta sequences and from how often those sequences occurred across donors. About 300 gigabases of sequencing data and some 85 million unique TCR sequences were included in an early release covering about 700 HLA-typed donors. The study profiled the T cell repertoires of hundreds of subjects by immunosequencing and related them to cytomegalovirus serostatus. Class I and class II HLA loci were covered by the typing at four-digit resolution. To decide whether each TCR beta V gene segment behaved as functional or pseudogenic, an earlier analysis of nearly 600 of the donors relied on high-throughput TCR beta sequencing.

In total, approximately 610 healthy bone marrow donors made up the cohort. At the time of sampling, every cohort member was nominally healthy, though immune exposures that went unrecorded were likely present. The donor tested CMV seronegative and was one of the 352 seronegative cohort members. A peripheral blood sample was provided by each donor, and peripheral blood mononuclear cells were used for TCR beta sequencing. Genomic DNA was extracted from the blood cell samples with the Qiagen DNeasy Blood Extraction Kit. The study at large found these results: According to a later analysis, most CMV-associated TCR beta chains appeared to be HLA-restricted, and the HLA associations seemed to be driven largely by CMV exposure. In vitro tests confirmed that three of the cytomegalovirus-associated TCR beta chains recognize cytomegalovirus antigens. A further reported finding was that TCR beta sequences accurately predicted the HLA-A and HLA-B alleles for most subjects in the first cohort. A later genetic analysis associated a missense DCLRE1C variant with V-gene and J-gene trimming of TCR beta chains, and an independent cohort replicated the association. Several of the top co-occurrence clusters appeared to be linked to parvovirus B19, influenza, CMV and Epstein-Barr virus, according to a later analysis. Strong co-occurrence of HLA alleles, especially DR and DQ, made assigning TCR associations to individual alleles difficult. In a later analysis, HLA-associated TCR beta chains showed more clonal expansion and lower generation probabilities than non-associated chains that were equally common. A cluster of highly shared sequence variants was judged likely to represent a technical artifact of the sequencing pipeline. In an earlier analysis of approximately 600 of the donors, most TCR beta V segments were observed in productive rearrangements about 90% or about 30% of the time, broadly matching IMGT annotations. Immune exposure information for the cohort was limited to CMV serostatus. Most TCR sequences were seen in very few donors, while some public TCRs were found in many individuals. The cohort was sequenced for TCR beta chains only, and without alpha or paired-chain data the features that could be detected were limited. The presence/absence analyses assumed that sequencing depth was roughly uniform across donors, and that assumption may not be true. Because counts were too low, some 17 rarely observed V segments, including chromosome 9 orphons, were left out of the earlier analysis of 500 to 650 of the donors. According to the authors, the approach could potentially be generalized to other disease states and immunological phenotypes. Because some donors lacked HLA typing at each locus, the association tests relied only on the typed subset. Compared with the roughly 670-donor mean, donors in an Asian-associated ancestry cluster had fewer N-insertions in productive TCRs, according to a later genetic analysis. Linkage disequilibrium might explain the correlated functional status among segregating V segments, but an unknown experimental factor could not be ruled out. Cytomegalovirus status was reported to be diagnosed by the classifier with high specificity and sensitivity in both the original and validation cohorts. A later analysis found that TCR association rates varied across HLA loci, with DRB1 alleles showing the most associated TCRs and HLA-C alleles the fewest. Some IMGT-functional V segments, including TRBV6-2 and TRBV6-3, could not be distinguished by the 87-base-pair reads and were therefore excluded. A total of 150 or so TCR beta chains were listed by the study as associated with cytomegalovirus. A later analysis associated about 17,000 TCR beta sequences with specific HLA alleles at a false discovery rate of 0.05.

With respect to this clone: The antigen it binds to is not known. Base qualities are not recorded, but no much larger clone differs from it by a single base.

Libraries were constructed by the immunoSEQ multiplex PCR assay. For the multiplex PCR, a mixture combining 60 forward primers for TCR Vbeta segments and 13 reverse primers for TCR Jbeta segments was used. The CDR3 region of rearranged TCR beta genes was amplified from genomic DNA by a multiplex PCR assay. On the Illumina HiSeq System, the amplified TCR beta libraries were sequenced as 87-base-pair reads. Concerning the study's data processing: A later analysis tallied approximately 87 million unique TCR beta chains across the roughly 610 repertoires, and approximately 9.9 million of those chains were shared by two or more donors. A nearest-neighbor algorithm error-corrected the raw reads and collapsed the reads into unique sequences, merging closely related sequences to remove PCR and sequencing errors. To assign V, D and J gene segments, CDR3 sequences were aligned to IMGT reference sequences. For a sequence to be retained, a match of at least six nucleotides was required to both a V gene segment and a J gene segment. A rearrangement counted as productive if the CDR3 had no stop codons and remained in frame with V and J, and every other rearrangement counted as non-productive. Following IMGT convention, CDR3 was defined as the stretch from the second conserved V-encoded cysteine to the conserved J-encoded phenylalanine. The earlier analysis of some 580 of the donors excluded any sequence lacking an unambiguous match to a single V gene segment. An earlier analysis of approximately 590 of the donors classified V segments as functional when productive rearrangements were above 56.7% and as segregating when the standard deviation between donors was above 5%. A statistical classification framework was built for diagnosing cytomegalovirus status from the catalog of TCR beta chain sequences. A later analysis assigned V and J genes by comparing TCR nucleotide sequences with IMGT/GENE-DB human TR gene sequences. A later analysis assigned CDR3 sequences and most-parsimonious VDJ recombination scenarios with the TCRdist pipeline. A later analysis defined each TCR beta chain by its CDR3 amino acid sequence plus V-gene family, and excluded reads lacking a unique V-gene family. A later analysis removed 600 or so highly shared, low-generation-probability nucleotide sequences to deal with suspected cross-contamination and a sequencing artifact. For each public chain, a later analysis derived a clonal expansion index from normalized ranks of inferred template counts within each repertoire. In a later analysis, generation probabilities were computed with a VDJ recombination model fitted to out-of-frame rearrangements, and the resulting probabilities were checked against IGoR. In a later analysis, TCR-TCR, TCR-HLA and TCR-CMV co-occurrence was scored with hypergeometric tests, and a repertoire-size bias correction was applied to TCR pairs. To estimate false discovery rates, a later analysis permuted the HLA or CMV assignments 20 times. In a later analysis, co-occurring TCRs were grouped using DBSCAN, with TCRdist sequence similarity added in when clustering inside HLA-allele-positive subsets. Co-occurrence clustering excluded repertoires with fewer than 30,000 or more than 120,000 public chains, plus five with anomalous nucleotide sharing. The source is immuneACCESS, and TCRdb retained only in-frame sequences with V and J called. Part of the clones is not carried over; for the studies checked, unresolved V genes explain less than half of this, and the remainder is unexplained. From that table come the V and J calls and clone size; the DNA was used to work out D and trimming. The sample records some 210,000 clones, around 86% of which are singletons. Of the sample, about 1.2% is held by the ten largest clones.

The cysteine opens and the phenylalanine closes a CDR3 of 14 amino acids. Here the CDR3 DNA is all that survives: 42 bases in frame from base 1. As encoded in the germline V gene (reference sequence), CDR1 is MNHEY while CDR2 is SMNVEV. Trimming at the junction amounts to 1 base on V and 1 base on J, and the germline ends lie 5 bases apart. This clonotype was obtained from a man aged 25-45 years in good health and CMV-seronegative. Sequenced sample: PBMCs. This sequence uses TRBV27 and TRBJ2-1; no D gene is confidently identified. The CDR3 in this case is CASSLFRSYNEQFF. The DNA is as follows: TGTGCCAGCAGTTTATTCCGGTCCTACAATGAGCAGTTCTTC.